The T cell receptor beta chain described here comes from a study of blood T cell repertoires in COVID-19. Study-level information: COVID-19 samples collected from the United States, Italy and Spain covered acute and convalescent phases. T cells, B-cell-depleted T cells, or PBMCs provided the cDNA or gDNA that served as material.

Germline V gives CDR1 MGHDK, CDR2 SYGVNS. Trimming removed 3 bases from V and 7 bases from J, with 9 bases in between. The CDR3 is made up of 12 amino acids. Method: immunoSEQ multiplex PCR; TCRdb's copy keeps in-frame clones and lacks some. In the table there are hundreds of thousands of clones, nearly 90% of which are singletons. Sequencing was performed on PBMCs or T cells enriched from blood (not recorded which). This TCR was sampled from a woman in her 30s who had recovered from COVID-19. The chain employs TRBV25-1 and TRBJ1-1; perhaps TRBD1 as D (5 bases). CDR3 sequence (DNA): TGTGCCAGCAGTGATGGGGGGGTTGAAGCTTTCTTT. This gives the protein CASSDGGVEAFF.